What follows are 5 T cell receptor beta chains derived from one specimen sequenced in a study of blood T cells in healthy people across ages. PCR was performed a second time for roughly 7 to 11 cycles using a sample-barcoded 5' primer and a J-beta primer mix. MiXCR was run by TCRdb on the 5' RACE reads, yielding one entry per CDR3 protein. The data contain 1.5 million to 2 million distinct CDR3 sequences, roughly 28% of them seen just once; the ten biggest clones take up 7.7%. The sequenced sample was blood. These receptors were taken from a woman aged 25 to 45 in good health.

The V call is TRBV28, the J call TRBJ1-4; D remains unclear. V shed 2 bases and J shed 4 bases, with 8 bases lying between them. CDR1 is MDHEN, CDR2 SYDVKM, per germline. The CDR3 extends over 14 amino acids. CDR3 loop: CASSLNSLNEKLFF. CDR3 nucleotide sequence: TGTGCCAGCAGTTTAAACAGCCTTAATGAAAAACTGTTTTTT.

This clonotype has only a few counts. The chain couples TRBV27 to TRBJ2-6; possible D gene TRBD1, 6 bases. The germline CDR1 and CDR2 sequences are MNHEY and SMNVEV (reference sequence). Trimming pared 3 bases from V and 1 base from J, leaving 13 bases between. CDR3 size: 17 residues. This CDR3 reads CASSFRGGVSGANVLTF. The CDR3 nucleotides read TGTGCCAGCAGTTTCAGGGGTGGGGTATCTGGGGCCAACGTCCTGACTTTC.

The table lists this clonotype with a few counts. A much larger clone differs from this one at a single base, so this may be a read error. The chain combines TRBV12-3 or TRBV12-4 with TRBJ2-3; possible D gene TRBD2, 6 bases. CDR3 length equals 14 residues. The CDR3 protein is CASSLGRGTGTQYF. The CDR3 DNA follows: TGTGCCAGCAGTTTAGGGCGGGGAACAGGTACGCAGTATTTT.

This clonotype was detected ten times or more. The V and J genes are TRBV12-3 or TRBV12-4 and TRBJ2-7; 10 nucleotides agree with TRBD2. The CDR3 consists of 17 residues. J was trimmed by 3 bases and V by 5 bases; bases with no gene match: 13. CDR3: CASSARYSSGSNYEQYF. The DNA for the CDR3 is TGTGCCAGCAGTGCCCGTTACTCTAGCGGGAGTAACTACGAGCAGTACTTC.

This clonotype was counted at least ten times. This chain connects TRBV12-3 or TRBV12-4 to TRBJ2-1; 9 positions match TRBD1. CDR3 length: 13 residues. V lost 6 bases, J lost 7 bases, and 4 bases stayed unmatched. The CDR3 is CASSSGTGNEQFF. CDR3 in DNA: TGTGCCAGCAGCTCGGGGACAGGGAATGAGCAGTTCTTC.